This T cell receptor beta chain was sequenced during a study of spatial heterogeneity in lung cancer (dated by TCRdb to between 2019 and 2020). Turning to the overall study: More beta-chain than alpha-chain transcripts were consistently detected, likely reflecting higher beta-chain transcript abundance. In the raw uncorrected reads, each unique combination of TCR and UMI appeared more than ten times on average. The study quantitatively compared TCR alpha and beta repertoires across multiple tumor regions, matched nontumor lung and blood in non-small cell lung cancer. The study linked features of the TCR repertoire to counts of nonsynonymous mutations, which were determined by whole-exome sequencing of tumor tissue. Both alpha and beta chains were TCR-sequenced in samples taken at surgery, namely 220 tumor regions, around 70 matched nontumor lung samples and 55 to 60 PBMC samples.

In the case of this clonotype: The specificity of this receptor is unknown. No qualities accompany the bases; no much larger clone lies one base away.

The time point label, read with the paper, signifies: sample taken at primary tumor resection. TCR sequencing used whole RNA extracted from tumor and nontumor lung tissue, or from cryopreserved PBMC samples, without cell sorting. The donors were fewer than 90 patients from the lung TRACERx cohort who had early-stage, untreated non-small cell lung cancer. Only patients for whom sufficient RNA was available from at least two tumor regions were selected for TCR sequencing. Measured from the cysteine to the phenylalanine, the CDR3 is 13 residues long. Of all the DNA, just the CDR3 is kept, 39 bases in frame from base 1. CDR1 is given as SGHTA and CDR2 as FQGNSA, both from the germline V gene. At the junction V is shortened by 5 bases and J by 4 bases, with 11 bases in between. The paper as a whole reports these results and caveats: Ubiquitous expanded tumor TCRs were found in blood more often at tumor resection than at routine follow-up. Confirming at a functional level the hypothesis that regional TCRs recognize regional mutations was considered to require additional single-cell paired TCR alpha and beta sequencing.

The library was generated by 5' RACE. These reads were obtained on a NextSeq 500. In the TCR library protocol, a unique molecular identifier was attached to each TCR cDNA molecule so that PCR and sequencing errors could be corrected. On the authors' methods: TCR identification, UMI-based error correction and CDR3 extraction were performed with Decombinator tools. Expanded TCRs were defined as those above a frequency of 2 per 1,000, corresponding to the top 1% of the tumor frequency distribution. Renyi diversity was computed with the R vegan package after each repertoire had been subsampled 100 times to 5,000 TCRs. CDR3 similarity networks were built from amino acid triplet string-kernel similarity, connecting CDR3s with pairwise similarity above 0.82. TCRdb took the public reads, trimmed them with fastp at Q25, ran MiXCR for clone calling and kept in-frame beta chains. Identical CDR3 protein sequences are pooled into one entry, listed with their most common genes and DNA. The V and J calls and clone size are TCRdb's, not the authors'. The sample table holds 60,000 to 65,000 distinct CDR3 sequences, of which 7% to 10% were seen once. More than 12% of the sample is taken by the ten largest.

The material was PBMCs, obtained at surgery. The source is a female donor with early-stage non-small cell lung cancer. The sequence links TRBV7-2 to TRBJ2-5; confidence is insufficient to name the D gene. The DNA reads TGTGCCAGCAGCCCACGGTGGGGAGAGACCCAGTACTTC. The resulting protein is CASSPRWGETQYF.